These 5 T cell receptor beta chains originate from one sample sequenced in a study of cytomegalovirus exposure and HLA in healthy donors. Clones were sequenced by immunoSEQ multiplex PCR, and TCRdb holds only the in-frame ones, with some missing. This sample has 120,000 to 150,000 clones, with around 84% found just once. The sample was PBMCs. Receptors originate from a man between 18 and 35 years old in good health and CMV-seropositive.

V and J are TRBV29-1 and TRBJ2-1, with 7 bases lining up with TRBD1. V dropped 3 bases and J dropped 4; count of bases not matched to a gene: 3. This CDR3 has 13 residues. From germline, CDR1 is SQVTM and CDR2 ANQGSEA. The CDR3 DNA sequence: TGCAGCGTTGACAGGGACAGTTACAATGAGCAGTTCTTC. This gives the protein CSVDRDSYNEQFF.

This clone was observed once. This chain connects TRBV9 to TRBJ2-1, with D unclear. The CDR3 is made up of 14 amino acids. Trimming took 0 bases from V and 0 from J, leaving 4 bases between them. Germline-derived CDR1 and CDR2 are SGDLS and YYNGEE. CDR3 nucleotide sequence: TGTGCCAGCAGCGTAGACGGCTCCTACAATGAGCAGTTCTTC. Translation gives CASSVDGSYNEQFF.

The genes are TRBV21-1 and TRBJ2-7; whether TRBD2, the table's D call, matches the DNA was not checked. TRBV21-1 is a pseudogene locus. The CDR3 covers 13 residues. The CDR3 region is CASSKGGDYEQYF. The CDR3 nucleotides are TGTGCCAGCAGCAAAGGCGGGGACTACGAGCAGTACTTC.

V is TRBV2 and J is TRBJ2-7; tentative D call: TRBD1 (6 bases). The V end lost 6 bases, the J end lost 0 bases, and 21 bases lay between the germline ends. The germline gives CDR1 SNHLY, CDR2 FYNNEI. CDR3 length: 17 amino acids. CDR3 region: CASSVIQGQLGSYEQYF. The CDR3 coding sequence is TGTGCCAGCAGCGTCATCCAAGGACAGTTAGGCTCCTACGAGCAGTACTTC.

The CDR3 sequence is CASSETSGSSYNEQFF. CDR3 nucleotides: TGTGCCAGTAGCGAGACTAGCGGGAGCTCCTACAATGAGCAGTTCTTC. This chain links TRBV19 with TRBJ2-1; 12 bases match TRBD2. Germline loops: CDR1 LNHDA, CDR2 SQIVND (reference sequence). V dropped 6 bases and J dropped 0; count of bases not matched to a gene: 3. The CDR3 runs to 16 residues.